This TCR beta chain was observed in a study of beta chain features in type 1 diabetes. Study-level background: Age and gender were similar between patients and healthy donors, as were cell yields.

Notes on the study in general: Shortening that was moderate but significant affected the TCRB CDR3s of Type 1 diabetes patients in all four CD4+ subsets. A pattern of fewer insertions and more deletions at VDJ junctions was seen in type 1 diabetes patients. Naive, central memory and Treg TCRB repertoires appeared more alike in patients than in healthy donors.

Expressed TCRB transcripts got sequenced, as all isolated RNA was reverse transcribed. Profiling relied on immunoSEQ multiplex PCR, and the TCRdb table lists in-frame clones only, not all of them. The sample yields approximately 140,000 clones, 7.5% to 9.5% seen once. CD4+ cells of the naive, central memory, regulatory and stem cell-like memory types were sorted via CD45RO/CCR7/CD25/CD127/CD95/CD27. The CDR3 is 13 amino acids. The germline gives CDR1 SGHAT, CDR2 FQNNGV. The ends were cut back, 6 bases at V and 2 bases at J, with 10 bases in the middle. For this clone: What it binds is not known.

The sample taken for sequencing was central memory CD4+ T cells from blood. The chain has TRBV11-2 and TRBJ1-1; D is unclear. This receptor was obtained from a man aged 25 to 40 with type 1 diabetes. CDR3 nucleotide sequence: TGTGCCAGCAGAAAAACACCCAACACTGAAGCTTTCTTT. Protein: CASRKTPNTEAFF.